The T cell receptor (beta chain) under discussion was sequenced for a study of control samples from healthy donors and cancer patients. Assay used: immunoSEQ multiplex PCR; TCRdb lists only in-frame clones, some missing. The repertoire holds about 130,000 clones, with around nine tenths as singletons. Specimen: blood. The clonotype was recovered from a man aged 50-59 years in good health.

CDR3 loop: CASSMRGGALGETQYF. DNA of the CDR3: TGCGCCAGCTCCATGCGAGGGGGGGCTTTAGGAGAGACCCAGTACTTC. The rearrangement uses TRBV5-1 and TRBJ2-5; D possibly corresponds to TRBD2 (7 bases). The CDR3 totals 16 residues. Trimming took 7 bases from V and 4 from J, leaving 23 bases between them. Germline lookup yields CDR1 SGHRS and CDR2 YFSETQ.